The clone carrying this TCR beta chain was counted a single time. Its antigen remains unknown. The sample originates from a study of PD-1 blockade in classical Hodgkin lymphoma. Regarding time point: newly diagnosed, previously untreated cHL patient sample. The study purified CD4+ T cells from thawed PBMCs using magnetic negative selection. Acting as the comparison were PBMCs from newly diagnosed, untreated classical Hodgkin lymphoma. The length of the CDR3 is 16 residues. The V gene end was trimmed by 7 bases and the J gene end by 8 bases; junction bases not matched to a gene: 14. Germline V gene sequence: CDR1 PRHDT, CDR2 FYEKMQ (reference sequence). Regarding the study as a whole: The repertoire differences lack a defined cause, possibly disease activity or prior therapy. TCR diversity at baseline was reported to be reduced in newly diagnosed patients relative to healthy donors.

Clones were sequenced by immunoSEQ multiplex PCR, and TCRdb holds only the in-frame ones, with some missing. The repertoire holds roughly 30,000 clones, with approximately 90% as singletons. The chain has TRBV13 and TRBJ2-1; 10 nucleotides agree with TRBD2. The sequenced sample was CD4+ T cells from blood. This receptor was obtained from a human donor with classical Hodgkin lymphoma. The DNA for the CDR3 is TGTGCCAGCAAGCGACCCCCCAGCGGGGGGGCCGATGAGCAGTTCTTC. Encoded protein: CASKRPPSGGADEQFF.